The 32 T cell receptor beta chains presented below share a single source sample, sequenced in a study of CD8+ T cells in alopecia areata. Extracted from the samples, RNA was reverse transcribed into cDNA to serve as the sequencing template. Method: immunoSEQ multiplex PCR; TCRdb's copy keeps in-frame clones and lacks some. The repertoire holds more than 75,000 clones, with roughly 41% as singletons. Source material: CD4+ T cells sorted from blood. Receptors were obtained from a human donor with alopecia areata.

The V gene is TRBV20-1, the J gene TRBJ2-7, with D perhaps matching TRBD1 (5 bases). There are 11 residues in the CDR3. CDR1 DFQATT and CDR2 SNEGSKA come from the germline V gene (reference sequence). V lost 6 bases and J lost 3, with 9 bases in between. CDR3 DNA: TGCAGTGCGCTTCAGGGCTACGAGCAGTACTTC. Its protein is CSALQGYEQYF.

This clone was counted between two and nine times. Here the CDR3 DNA reads TGTGCCAACTACGAGCAGTACTTC. Translating it yields CANYEQYF. J is TRBJ2-7 and V is TRBV28; no clear D. V was shortened by 10 bases and J by 3 bases, with 1 base between the two germline ends. This CDR3 is built from 8 residues. Germline CDR1 reads MDHEN; CDR2 reads SYDVKM.

Here the CDR3 DNA reads TGTGCCTGGTCCAGGGGGATGACGACTGAAGCTTTCTTT. This sequence encodes CAWSRGMTTEAFF. V and J are TRBV30 and TRBJ1-1; 7 nucleotides match TRBD1. Germline CDR1 and CDR2: GTSNPN and SVGIG (reference sequence). The CDR3 has 13 residues. The V gene end was trimmed by 5 bases and the J gene end by 5 bases; junction bases not matched to a gene: 8.

This clone was seen many times. CDR3 sequence: CASRIVAGANVLTF. In DNA form, the CDR3 reads TGTGCCAGTAGGATTGTCGCTGGGGCCAACGTCCTGACTTTC. This rearrangement joins TRBV19 to TRBJ2-6, with unresolved D. Per the germline V gene, CDR1 is LNHDA and CDR2 is SQIVND (reference sequence). This CDR3 is 14 amino acids long. V gave up 6 bases and J gave up 2 bases, with 8 bases separating them.

This chain joins TRBV30 and TRBJ2-5; D tentatively fits TRBD1 or TRBD2 (5 bases each). This CDR3 region has 15 residues. The V end was cut by 0 bases, the J end by 5 bases, with 16 bases between. Germline V gives CDR1 GTSNPN, CDR2 SVGIG (reference sequence). CDR3: CAWSVSGAGGETQYF. CDR3 coding DNA: TGTGCCTGGAGTGTTTCCGGGGCAGGCGGGGAGACCCAGTACTTC.

This clone has a single count. The rearrangement links TRBV30 to TRBJ2-1; D is unclear. V lost 5 bases and J lost 5, with 19 bases in between. The CDR3 spans 15 residues. Germline CDR1 is GTSNPN and CDR2 is SVGIG (reference sequence). CDR3: CAWAQWADTDNEQFF. The CDR3 DNA reads as TGTGCCTGGGCTCAGTGGGCTGACACTGACAATGAGCAGTTCTTC.

This clone has more than one count but fewer than ten. The chain couples TRBV7-2 to TRBJ1-5; maybe TRBD1 (6 bases). Germline V gives CDR1 SGHTA, CDR2 FQGNSA. CDR3 length: 16 amino acids. Trimming removed 5 bases at V and 2 bases at J, with 16 bases between. The CDR3 region is CASSPGGGRGNQPQHF. CDR3 nucleotide sequence: TGTGCCAGCAGCCCAGGAGGGGGTCGGGGCAATCAGCCCCAGCATTTT.

The chain joins TRBV28 to TRBJ1-1; possibly TRBD1 for D (6 bases). Looked up from germline, CDR1 is MDHEN and CDR2 is SYDVKM. The CDR3 length is 16 residues. Trimming removed 6 bases from V and 7 bases from J, with 24 bases in between. CDR3 amino acids: CASRLHRARGPNEAFF. In DNA form, the CDR3 reads TGTGCCAGCAGGCTTCACAGGGCGAGGGGCCCCAATGAAGCTTTCTTT.

The chain links TRBV4-1 to TRBJ2-1; a weak D match, TRBD1 (6 bases). Germline lookup yields CDR1 MGHRA and CDR2 YSYEKL. Trimming left V 0 bases short and J 3 bases short, with 9 bases between. The length of the CDR3 is 15 residues. Written as DNA, the CDR3 is TGCGCCAGCAGCCAAGAAAGGGGGATCTACAATGAGCAGTTCTTC. It specifies CASSQERGIYNEQFF.

This clone was seen a few times. The rearrangement links TRBV19 to TRBJ1-2; 9 bases map to TRBD1. Germline CDR1 LNHDA, CDR2 SQIVND (reference sequence). Unmatched junction bases numbered 8, after V lost 3 bases and J lost 0 bases. The CDR3 is 17 residues long. The CDR3 sequence is CASSIGTGLLPNYGYTF. In nucleotides, the CDR3 is TGTGCCAGTAGTATCGGGACAGGGCTATTACCTAACTATGGCTACACCTTC.

This chain connects TRBV30 to TRBJ2-2; D remains ambiguous. This CDR3 comprises 14 residues. Germline assignment: CDR1 GTSNPN and CDR2 SVGIG (reference sequence). Trimming left V 7 bases short and J 0 bases short, with 12 bases between. The CDR3 reads CASPPDTNTGELFF. In DNA, the CDR3 is TGTGCCTCGCCGCCGGATACGAACACCGGGGAGCTGTTTTTT. Using reference TRBV30 and TRBJ2-2 for the parts outside the CDR3, the full variable domain is SQTIHQWPATLVQPVGSPLSLECTVEGTSNPNLYWYRQAAGRGLQLLFYSVGIGQISSEVPQNLSASRPQDRQFILSSKKLLLSDSGFYLCASPPDTNTGELFFGEGSRLTVL.

This sequence joins TRBV13 and TRBJ2-3; D remains ambiguous. Germline CDR1 and CDR2: PRHDT and FYEKMQ (reference sequence). CDR3 length: 17 amino acids. V lost 2 bases to trimming and J lost 3 bases, with 18 bases between them. The CDR3 sequence is CASSLPPSRSRTDTQYF. The CDR3 nucleotides are TGTGCCAGCAGCTTACCCCCTTCCAGGAGTCGGACAGATACGCAGTATTTT.

The V gene is TRBV13, the J gene TRBJ2-5; perhaps D is TRBD1 or TRBD2 (5 bases each). Germline lookup yields CDR1 PRHDT and CDR2 FYEKMQ (reference sequence). This CDR3 region has 17 residues. V was shortened by 2 bases and J by 11 bases, with 27 bases between the two germline ends. The chain's CDR3 is CASSLQLITGASWEQYF. The CDR3 DNA follows: TGTGCCAGCAGCTTACAACTAATAACAGGAGCCTCTTGGGAGCAGTACTTC.

The chain is built from TRBV29-1 and TRBJ1-2, with D uncertain. This CDR3 contains 13 residues. The V end lost 4 bases, the J end lost 2 bases, and 11 bases lay between the germline ends. The germline V gene encodes CDR1 SQVTM and CDR2 ANQGSEA. The CDR3 coding sequence is TGCAGCGTTGGCGAGGGCGGCAACTATGGCTACACCTTC. Amino acid sequence: CSVGEGGNYGYTF.

This clone has just a few counts. The genes are TRBV6-5 and TRBJ1-4; no definite D call. The V end was cut by 0 bases, the J end by 8 bases, with 13 bases between. The CDR3 sequence is 15 residues long. From germline, CDR1 is MNHEY and CDR2 SVGAGI. The CDR3 protein is CASSYSPGVMEKLFF. In DNA form, the CDR3 reads TGTGCCAGCAGTTACTCGCCCGGGGTAATGGAAAAACTGTTTTTT.

This sequence joins TRBV5-1 and TRBJ2-6; D unresolved. V lost 4 bases, J lost 0 bases, and 11 bases lay in between. Looked up from germline, CDR1 is SGHRS and CDR2 is YFSETQ. There are 16 residues in the CDR3. The CDR3 here is CASSRDVGSGANVLTF. Here the CDR3 DNA reads TGCGCCAGCAGCAGGGATGTCGGCTCTGGGGCCAACGTCCTGACTTTC.

The chain recombines TRBV7-9 with TRBJ2-2; D uncertain. The V gene lost 3 bases and the J gene lost 4 bases, with 9 bases spanning the gap. The CDR3 totals 14 residues. CDR1 and CDR2 (germline): SEHNR, FQNEAQ (reference sequence). CDR3 DNA sequence: TGTGCCAGCAGCTTGGTCCTAGGCACCGGGGAGCTGTTTTTT. Translation: CASSLVLGTGELFF.

This clone was observed a handful of times. This rearrangement joins TRBV5-4 to TRBJ2-5, with a possible D match to TRBD2 (6 bases). Trimming cost V 6 bases and J 1 base, with 10 bases left between them. The germline CDR1 and CDR2 sequences are SGHNT and YYREEE (reference sequence). There are 13 residues in the CDR3. The CDR3 DNA is TGTGCCAGCAAACCGGGACTCCAAGAGACCCAGTACTTC. Translating gives CASKPGLQETQYF.

The J gene is TRBJ1-1, the V gene TRBV30; D unresolved. V was cut by 8 bases and J by 3 bases, with 16 bases left in between. This CDR3 is built from 13 residues. Germline assignment: CDR1 GTSNPN and CDR2 SVGIG (reference sequence). The CDR3 DNA reads as TGTGCCGGGCTGAGGGAGGCCTACACTGAAGCTTTCTTT. This translates into CAGLREAYTEAFF. Supplemented by reference TRBV30 and TRBJ1-1, the full variable domain reads SQTIHQWPATLVQPVGSPLSLECTVEGTSNPNLYWYRQAAGRGLQLLFYSVGIGQISSEVPQNLSASRPQDRQFILSSKKLLLSDSGFYLCAGLREAYTEAFFGQGTRLTVV.

There are a few counts of this clone. V gene TRBV14 combines with J gene TRBJ2-3, with a weak D call TRBD2 (5 bases). CDR1 is SGHDN and CDR2 is FVKESK in the germline V gene. Between the trimmed V and J ends, which lost 6 bases and 6 bases, there was a span of 13 bases. The CDR3 is 13 residues long. In nucleotides, the CDR3 is TGTGCCAGCAGTAGATCCTGGAGGGATACGCAGTATTTT. Translated: CASSRSWRDTQYF.

V gene TRBV15 combines with J gene TRBJ2-7; D perhaps matches TRBD2 (5 bases). CDR3 size: 13 residues. Germline values: CDR1 LNHNV, CDR2 YYDKDF (reference sequence). V was pared by 1 base and J by 4 bases, with 8 bases between. CDR3 DNA sequence: TGTGCCACCAGCAGAGGGGGAGAGTACGAGCAGTACTTC. Translation: CATSRGGEYEQYF.

On this clone: This specimen includes other DNA sequences encoding the same CDR3. The chain has TRBV5-6 and TRBJ2-3; D gene uncertain. The germline V gene has CDR1 SGHDT and CDR2 YYEEEE. V shed 2 bases and J shed 3 bases, with 7 bases lying between them. This CDR3 is built from 13 residues. CDR3 amino acids: CASSFSGTDTQYF. The DNA for the CDR3 is TGTGCCAGCAGCTTCTCCGGTACAGATACGCAGTATTTT. Drawing the rest from reference TRBV5-6 and TRBJ2-3, the complete variable domain is DAGVTQSPTHLIKTRGQQVTLRCSPKSGHDTVSWYQQALGQGPQFIFQYYEEEERQRGNFPDRFSGHQFPNYSSELNVNALLLGDSALYLCASSFSGTDTQYFGPGTRLTVL.

This clone was recorded once. The chain carries TRBV6-5 and TRBJ1-6; TRBD1 is a possible D gene (6 bases). V shed 5 bases and J shed 6 bases, with 14 bases lying between them. The CDR3 has 15 amino acids. Germline assignment: CDR1 MNHEY and CDR2 SVGAGI. CDR3 nucleotide sequence: TGTGCCAGCAGTCGAATGACAGGTCCTAATTCACCCCTCCACTTT. Amino acids: CASSRMTGPNSPLHF.

The V and J genes are TRBV7-2 and TRBJ2-2; 7 nucleotides match TRBD2. The CDR3 totals 16 residues. Germline CDR1 and CDR2: SGHTA and FQGNSA. V shed 1 base and J 5 bases; nucleotides not matched to a gene: 7. The CDR3 DNA follows: TGTGCCAGCAGCTTAGGGGCGGGAGTGAGTACCGGGGAGCTGTTTTTT. It specifies CASSLGAGVSTGELFF.

The V gene is TRBV5-1, the J gene TRBJ2-5, with D tentatively TRBD2 (5 bases). The CDR3 consists of 13 residues. Trimming removed 4 bases at V and 1 base at J, with 8 bases between. CDR1 and CDR2 (germline): SGHRS, YFSETQ. CDR3 loop: CASSGGFQETQYF. The CDR3 DNA follows: TGCGCCAGCAGCGGAGGATTCCAAGAGACCCAGTACTTC. Drawing the rest from reference TRBV5-1 and TRBJ2-5, the complete variable domain is KAGVTQTPRYLIKTRGQQVTLSCSPISGHRSVSWYQQTPGQGLQFLFEYFSETQRNKGNFPGRFSGRQFSNSRSEMNVSTLELGDSALYLCASSGGFQETQYFGPGTRLLVL.

This clone showed up just a few times. This chain connects TRBV30 to TRBJ1-1; D not resolved. CDR1 is GTSNPN and CDR2 is SVGIG in the germline V gene (reference sequence). This CDR3 contains 12 residues. V dropped 2 bases and J dropped 1 base, with 5 bases sitting between them. In DNA form, the CDR3 reads TGTGCCTGGAGTTGGGGGAACACTGAAGCTTTCTTT. Translation gives CAWSWGNTEAFF.

This clone has a handful of counts. The V call is TRBV19, the J call TRBJ2-6; TRBD1 is a possible D gene (6 bases). There are 16 residues in the CDR3. Germline V lookup: CDR1 LNHDA, CDR2 SQIVND (reference sequence). Deletions cut 3 bases from V and 3 bases from J, with 12 bases between. The CDR3: CASSILPGDGANVLTF. The CDR3 DNA reads as TGTGCCAGTAGTATCCTTCCAGGGGATGGGGCCAACGTCCTGACTTTC. Complete variable domain (other parts from reference TRBV19 and TRBJ2-6): DGGITQSPKYLFRKEGQNVTLSCEQNLNHDAMYWYRQDPGQGLRLIYYSQIVNDFQKGDIAEGYSVSREKKESFPLTVTSAQKNPTAFYLCASSILPGDGANVLTFGAGSRLTVL.

This clone came up a few times. The J gene is TRBJ2-6, the V gene TRBV18; D gene uncertain. V lost 1 base and J lost 4, with 14 bases in between. CDR1 and CDR2 from the germline V gene are KGHSH and LQKENI. The CDR3 extends over 17 amino acids. CDR3 bases: TGTGCCAGCTCACCACGTGGGGATTCGGCGGGGGCCAACGTCCTGACTTTC. It is translated as CASSPRGDSAGANVLTF.

The V gene is TRBV5-1, the J gene TRBJ2-5; TRBD1 agrees at 9 bases. Germline CDR1 and CDR2: SGHRS and YFSETQ. Trimming took 3 bases from V and 1 from J; bases not matched to a gene: 4. The CDR3 loop spans 15 amino acids. As DNA, the CDR3 is TGCGCCAGCAGCTCTTCGGGACAGGGCCAAGAGACCCAGTACTTC. Protein: CASSSSGQGQETQYF.

This clone was counted between two and nine times. The chain couples TRBV18 to TRBJ1-2, with D perhaps matching TRBD1 (5 bases). Trimming took 5 bases from V and 2 from J, leaving 15 bases between them. Germline V lookup: CDR1 KGHSH, CDR2 LQKENI. The CDR3 extends over 15 amino acids. The CDR3 coding sequence is TGTGCCAGCTCATCGTCGCTAGGGGAGAACTATGGCTACACCTTC. Translated, it gives CASSSSLGENYGYTF.

This clone was picked up a small number of times. The gene calls are TRBV18 and TRBJ2-7; D may be TRBD2 (6 bases). The CDR3 is 14 residues long. Trimming shortened V by 5 bases and J by 3 bases, and 14 bases separated the two germline ends. Germline V gene data show CDR1 as KGHSH and CDR2 as LQKENI. For the CDR3, the DNA is TGTGCCAGCTCAACCGGGACTTTTCTCTACGAGCAGTACTTC. Translation gives CASSTGTFLYEQYF.

This clone was observed a handful of times. The V call is TRBV7-2, the J call TRBJ2-2; perhaps TRBD2 as D (5 bases). The CDR3 runs 14 residues. The V gene's germline CDR1 is SGHTA and CDR2 FQGNSA. Trimming took 3 bases from V and 2 from J, leaving 7 bases between them. The CDR3 DNA sequence: TGTGCCAGCAGCTTTCGGGGAAACACCGGGGAGCTGTTTTTT. Translation gives CASSFRGNTGELFF.